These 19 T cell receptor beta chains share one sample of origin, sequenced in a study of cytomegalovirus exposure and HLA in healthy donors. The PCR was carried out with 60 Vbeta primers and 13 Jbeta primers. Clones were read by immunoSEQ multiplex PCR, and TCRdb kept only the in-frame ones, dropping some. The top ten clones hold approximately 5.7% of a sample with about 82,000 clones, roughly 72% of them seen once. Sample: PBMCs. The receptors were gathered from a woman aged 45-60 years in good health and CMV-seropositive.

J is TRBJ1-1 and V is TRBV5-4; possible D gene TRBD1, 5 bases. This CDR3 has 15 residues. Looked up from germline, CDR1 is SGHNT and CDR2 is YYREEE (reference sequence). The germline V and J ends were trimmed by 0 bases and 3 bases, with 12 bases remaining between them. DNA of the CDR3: TGTGCCAGCAGCTTGGCACCTCAGGGTTACACTGAAGCTTTCTTT. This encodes CASSLAPQGYTEAFF.

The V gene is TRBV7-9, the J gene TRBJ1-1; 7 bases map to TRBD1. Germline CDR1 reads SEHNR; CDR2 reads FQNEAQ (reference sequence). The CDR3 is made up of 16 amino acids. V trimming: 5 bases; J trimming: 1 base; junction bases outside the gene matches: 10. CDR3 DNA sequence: TGTGCCAGCAGCCCGACAGGGTTCGGAACGAACACTGAAGCTTTCTTT. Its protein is CASSPTGFGTNTEAFF.

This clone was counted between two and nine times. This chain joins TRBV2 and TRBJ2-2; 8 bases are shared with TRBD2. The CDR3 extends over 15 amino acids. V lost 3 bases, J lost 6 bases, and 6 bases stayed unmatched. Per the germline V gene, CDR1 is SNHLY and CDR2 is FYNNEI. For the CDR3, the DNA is TGTGCCAGCAGTGAGGCGGGGGGCCTTTCCGGGGAGCTGTTTTTT. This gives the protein CASSEAGGLSGELFF.

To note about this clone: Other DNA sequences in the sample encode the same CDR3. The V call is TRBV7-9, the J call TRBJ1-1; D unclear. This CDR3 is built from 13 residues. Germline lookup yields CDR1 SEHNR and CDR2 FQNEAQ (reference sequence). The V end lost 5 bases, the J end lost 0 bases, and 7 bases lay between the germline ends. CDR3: CASSPGMNTEAFF. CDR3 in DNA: TGTGCCAGCAGCCCGGGGATGAACACTGAAGCTTTCTTT.

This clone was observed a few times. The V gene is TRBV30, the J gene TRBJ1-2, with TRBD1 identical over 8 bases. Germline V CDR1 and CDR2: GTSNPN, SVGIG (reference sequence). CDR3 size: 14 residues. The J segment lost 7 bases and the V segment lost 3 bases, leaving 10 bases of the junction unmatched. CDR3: CAWSPRGRSAGYTF. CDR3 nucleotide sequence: TGTGCCTGGAGCCCCAGGGGGCGGTCTGCTGGCTACACCTTC.

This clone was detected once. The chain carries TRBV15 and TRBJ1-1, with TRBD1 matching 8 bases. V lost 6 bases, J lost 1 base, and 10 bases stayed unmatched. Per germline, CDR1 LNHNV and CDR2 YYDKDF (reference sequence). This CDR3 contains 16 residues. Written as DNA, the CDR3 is TGTGCCACCAGAAAGACCAACAGGGGGAGGAACACTGAAGCTTTCTTT. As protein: CATRKTNRGRNTEAFF.

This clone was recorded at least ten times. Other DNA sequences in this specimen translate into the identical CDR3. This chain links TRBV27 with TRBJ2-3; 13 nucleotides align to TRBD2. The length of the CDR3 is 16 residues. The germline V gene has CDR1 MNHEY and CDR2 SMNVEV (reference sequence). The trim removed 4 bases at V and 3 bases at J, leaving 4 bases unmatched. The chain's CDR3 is CASSSRLAGGTDTQYF. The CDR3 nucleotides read TGTGCCAGCAGTTCTAGACTAGCGGGAGGTACAGATACGCAGTATTTT.

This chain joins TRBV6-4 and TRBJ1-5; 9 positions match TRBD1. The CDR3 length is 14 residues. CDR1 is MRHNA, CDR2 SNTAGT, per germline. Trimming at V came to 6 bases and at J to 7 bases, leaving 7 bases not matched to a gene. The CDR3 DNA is TGTGCCAGCAGCGCACAGGGGGCCGGCCAGCCCCAGCATTTT. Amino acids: CASSAQGAGQPQHF.

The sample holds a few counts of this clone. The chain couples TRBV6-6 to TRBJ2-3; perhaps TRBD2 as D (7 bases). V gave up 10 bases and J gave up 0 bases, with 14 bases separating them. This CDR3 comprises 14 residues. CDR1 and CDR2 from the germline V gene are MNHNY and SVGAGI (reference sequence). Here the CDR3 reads CATGGGSSTDTQYF. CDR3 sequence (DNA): TGTGCCACCGGGGGCGGGAGTAGCACAGATACGCAGTATTTT.

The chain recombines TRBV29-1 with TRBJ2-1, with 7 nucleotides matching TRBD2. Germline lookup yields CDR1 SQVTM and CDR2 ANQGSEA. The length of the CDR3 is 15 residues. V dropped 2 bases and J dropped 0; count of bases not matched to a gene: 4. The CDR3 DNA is TGCAGCGTTGAATGGCGGGAGCGCTCCTACAATGAGCAGTTCTTC. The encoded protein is CSVEWRERSYNEQFF.

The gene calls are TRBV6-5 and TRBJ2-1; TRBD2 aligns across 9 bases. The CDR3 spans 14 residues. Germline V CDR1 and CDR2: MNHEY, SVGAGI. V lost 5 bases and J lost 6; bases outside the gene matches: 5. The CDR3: CASSLSGSGNEQFF. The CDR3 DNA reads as TGTGCCAGCAGTCTTAGCGGGAGTGGCAATGAGCAGTTCTTC.

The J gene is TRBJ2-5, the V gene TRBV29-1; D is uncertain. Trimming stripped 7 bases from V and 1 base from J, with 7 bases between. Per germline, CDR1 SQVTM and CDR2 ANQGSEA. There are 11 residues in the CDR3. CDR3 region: CSEQIQETQYF. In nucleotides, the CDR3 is TGCAGCGAACAGATCCAAGAGACCCAGTACTTC.

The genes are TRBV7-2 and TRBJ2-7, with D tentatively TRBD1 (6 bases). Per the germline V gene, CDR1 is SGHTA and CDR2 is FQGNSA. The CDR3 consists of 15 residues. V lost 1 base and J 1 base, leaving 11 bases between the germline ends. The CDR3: CASSLEIGGSYEQYF. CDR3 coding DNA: TGTGCCAGCAGCTTAGAGATAGGGGGTTCCTACGAGCAGTACTTC.

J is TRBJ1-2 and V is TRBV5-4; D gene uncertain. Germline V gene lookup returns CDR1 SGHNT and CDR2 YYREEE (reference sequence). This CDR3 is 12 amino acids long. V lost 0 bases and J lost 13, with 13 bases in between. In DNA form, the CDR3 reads TGTGCCAGCAGCTTGGAAGGGAGTGCTCTCACCTTC. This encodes CASSLEGSALTF.

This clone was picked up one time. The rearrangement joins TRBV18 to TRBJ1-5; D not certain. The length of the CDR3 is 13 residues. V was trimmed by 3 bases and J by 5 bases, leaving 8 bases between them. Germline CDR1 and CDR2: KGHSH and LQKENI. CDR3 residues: CASSPLRDQPQHF. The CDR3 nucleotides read TGTGCCAGCTCACCCCTGCGTGATCAGCCCCAGCATTTT.

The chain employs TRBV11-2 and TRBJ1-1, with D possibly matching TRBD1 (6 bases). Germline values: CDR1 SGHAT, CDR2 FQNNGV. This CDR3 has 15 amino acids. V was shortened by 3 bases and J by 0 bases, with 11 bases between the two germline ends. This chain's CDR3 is CASSLQGPMNTEAFF. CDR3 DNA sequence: TGTGCCAGCAGCTTGCAGGGGCCCATGAACACTGAAGCTTTCTTT.

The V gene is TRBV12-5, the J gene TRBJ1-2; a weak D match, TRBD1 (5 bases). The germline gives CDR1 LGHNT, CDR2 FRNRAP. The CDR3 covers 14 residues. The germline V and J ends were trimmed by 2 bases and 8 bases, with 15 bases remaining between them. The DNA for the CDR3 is TGTGCTAGTGGTTTGCAGGGAACCCTCGCGGGCTACACCTTC. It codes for CASGLQGTLAGYTF.

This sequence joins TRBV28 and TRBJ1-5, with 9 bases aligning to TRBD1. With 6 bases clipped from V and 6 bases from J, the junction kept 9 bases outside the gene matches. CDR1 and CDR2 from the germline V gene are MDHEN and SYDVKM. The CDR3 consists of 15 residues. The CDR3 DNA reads TGTGCCAGCAGCTTAGGGACAGGGCGAAGTCAGCCCCAGCATTTT. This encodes CASSLGTGRSQPQHF. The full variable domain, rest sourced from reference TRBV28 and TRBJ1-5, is DVKVTQSSRYLVKRTGEKVFLECVQDMDHENMFWYRQDPGLGLRLIYFSYDVKMKEKGDIPEGYSVSREKKERFSLILESASTNQTSMYLCASSLGTGRSQPQHFGDGTRLSIL.

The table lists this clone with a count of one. The CDR3 nucleotides are TGTGCCTGGAGTGCCCCTGGTCCGCGGGAATACAATGAGCAGTTCTTC. This codes for CAWSAPGPREYNEQFF. The V gene is TRBV30, the J gene TRBJ2-1; a weak D match, TRBD2 (6 bases). V was clipped by 1 base and J by 4 bases, with 17 bases between them. The CDR3 is made up of 16 amino acids. Per the germline V gene, CDR1 is GTSNPN and CDR2 is SVGIG (reference sequence). Variable domain in full (rest from reference TRBV30 and TRBJ2-1): SQTIHQWPATLVQPVGSPLSLECTVEGTSNPNLYWYRQAAGRGLQLLFYSVGIGQISSEVPQNLSASRPQDRQFILSSKKLLLSDSGFYLCAWSAPGPREYNEQFFGPGTRLTVL.